Presented here are 27 T cell receptor beta chains from one specimen sequenced in a study of T cell responses to AZD1222 COVID-19 vaccine. The data were produced by immunoSEQ multiplex PCR, yet TCRdb's version contains in-frame clones alone and is incomplete. The sample lists 250,000 to 300,000 clones; 94% were seen once. The sequencing here drew on peripheral blood, taken 28 days after the second AZD1222 dose. These receptors all stem from an adult who received the AZD1222 COVID-19 vaccine.

The J gene is TRBJ2-5, the V gene TRBV11-3; D uncertain. Germline V gene data show CDR1 as SGHNT and CDR2 as YENEEA. This CDR3 is built from 13 residues. V gave up 1 base and J gave up 2 bases, with 5 bases separating them. This chain's CDR3 is CASSLGEQETQYF. The DNA for the CDR3 is TGTGCCAGCAGCTTAGGCGAGCAAGAGACCCAGTACTTC.

This clone appeared once. The V gene is TRBV6-1, the J gene TRBJ1-1, with 9 positions matching TRBD1. V gave up 0 bases and J gave up 4 bases; unmatched junction bases: 0. Germline loops: CDR1 MNHNS, CDR2 SASEGT. This CDR3 is 14 amino acids long. The CDR3 nucleotides are TGTGCCAGCAGTGAAGCGGGACAGGGCACTGAAGCTTTCTTT. Protein sequence: CASSEAGQGTEAFF.

This chain joins TRBV7-9 and TRBJ2-3, with 7 bases that match TRBD2. The germline V gene has CDR1 SEHNR and CDR2 FQNEAQ (reference sequence). The CDR3 loop spans 14 amino acids. V shed 3 bases, J shed 5 bases, and the junction held 5 bases outside the gene matches. The CDR3 loop is CASSFPGGGDTQYF. In DNA form, the CDR3 reads TGTGCCAGCAGCTTCCCGGGAGGAGGAGATACGCAGTATTTT. Supplemented by reference TRBV7-9 and TRBJ2-3, the full variable domain reads DTGVSQNPRHKITKRGQNVTFRCDPISEHNRLYWYRQTLGQGPEFLTYFQNEAQLEKSRLLSDRFSAERPKGSFSTLEIQRTEQGDSAMYLCASSFPGGGDTQYFGPGTRLTVL.

Only one count was recorded for this clone. The gene calls are TRBV23-1 and TRBJ2-7, with D perhaps matching TRBD2 (5 bases). TRBV23-1 is known as an ORF, though its function is uncertain. This CDR3 is built from 17 residues. Trimming stripped 1 base from V and 5 bases from J, with 21 bases between. CDR3: CASSQCIERALLHEQYF. The CDR3 region has the DNA TGCGCCAGCAGTCAATGCATCGAGAGGGCACTACTTCACGAGCAGTACTTC.

This clone was counted only a few times. This chain uses TRBV28 with TRBJ1-1; D uncertain. The V gene lost 6 bases and the J gene lost 12 bases, with 14 bases spanning the gap. Germline V gene data show CDR1 as MDHEN and CDR2 as SYDVKM. This CDR3 spans 11 amino acids. CDR3 region: CASRSSGATFF. The CDR3, as DNA: TGTGCCAGCAGGAGTTCTGGTGCAACTTTCTTT.

The rearrangement uses TRBV12-3 or TRBV12-4 and TRBJ1-5, with TRBD1 matching 8 bases. The CDR3 is made up of 13 amino acids. Losses at the gene ends were 3 bases for V and 7 bases for J; bases not matched to a gene: 2. The CDR3 loop is CASSFTGGQPQHF. CDR3 nucleotide sequence: TGTGCCAGCAGTTTTACAGGGGGGCAGCCCCAGCATTTT.

The gene calls are TRBV6-5 and TRBJ2-7, with D possibly being TRBD1 (6 bases). Looked up from germline, CDR1 is MNHEY and CDR2 is SVGAGI. V was pared by 2 bases and J by 7 bases, with 15 bases between. The CDR3 sequence is 14 residues long. CDR3 bases: TGTGCCAGCAGTTACCTACAGGGTCAGGGGGAGCAGTACTTC. This codes for CASSYLQGQGEQYF.

This clone was counted a single time. In nucleotides, the CDR3 is TGTGCCAGCAGTCTGCCGGGACTTGGGTCCTACAATGAGCAGTTCTTC. It is translated as CASSLPGLGSYNEQFF. The gene calls are TRBV28 and TRBJ2-1; a possible D gene is TRBD2 (6 bases). The length of the CDR3 is 16 residues. Per the germline V gene, CDR1 is MDHEN and CDR2 is SYDVKM. Deletions cut 5 bases from V and 1 base from J, with 15 bases between.

In its sample, this clone was seen once. V usage is TRBV12-3 or TRBV12-4 and J usage is TRBJ2-4, with D possibly TRBD1 on 6 matching bases. The CDR3 is 12 amino acids. The germline V and J ends were trimmed by 5 bases and 6 bases, with 8 bases remaining between them. The CDR3 coding sequence is TGTGCCAGCAGTGCGGACAGAAACATTCAGTACTTC. As protein: CASSADRNIQYF.

V gene TRBV4-1 combines with J gene TRBJ2-1; D might be TRBD2 (5 bases). Germline V gene lookup returns CDR1 MGHRA and CDR2 YSYEKL. This CDR3 is 14 amino acids long. V lost 4 bases and J 5 bases, leaving 12 bases between the germline ends. The CDR3 bases are TGCGCCAGCAGCCCAGAGCCGGGGAACAATGAGCAGTTCTTC. It is translated as CASSPEPGNNEQFF.

The V gene is TRBV28, the J gene TRBJ1-2, with 8 bases fitting TRBD1. Trimming removed 4 bases from V and 4 bases from J; junction bases left unmatched: 8. This CDR3 spans 15 amino acids. The germline gives CDR1 MDHEN, CDR2 SYDVKM. The CDR3 spells CASSSRQGRTYGYTF. The CDR3 nucleotides are TGTGCCAGCAGTTCCCGACAGGGGCGGACCTATGGCTACACCTTC.

The chain recombines TRBV5-1 with TRBJ2-2; D is ambiguous. Trimming removed 5 bases at V and 8 bases at J, with 22 bases between. This CDR3 is built from 16 residues. Looked up from germline, CDR1 is SGHRS and CDR2 is YFSETQ. The CDR3 region is CASSSNPGPRTGELFF. As DNA, the CDR3 is TGCGCCAGCAGTTCCAACCCGGGTCCCCGAACGGGGGAGCTGTTTTTT.

The chain's CDR3 is CASSYVREGAFF. CDR3 sequence (DNA): TGTGCCAGCAGCTACGTCCGAGAGGGAGCTTTCTTT. The chain combines TRBV2 with TRBJ1-1; D gene ambiguous. The CDR3 is 12 residues long. Deletions cut 6 bases from V and 10 bases from J, with 15 bases between. Germline V CDR1 and CDR2: SNHLY, FYNNEI.

The V gene is TRBV28, the J gene TRBJ2-2; 8 nucleotides match TRBD2. The J segment lost 10 bases and the V segment lost 5 bases, leaving 9 bases of the junction unmatched. Germline V gene sequence: CDR1 MDHEN, CDR2 SYDVKM. The CDR3 covers 14 residues. For the CDR3, the DNA is TGTGCCAGCAGTCCCGGGGGGGCTAAGGAGGAGCTGTTTTTT. It translates to CASSPGGAKEELFF.

The J gene is TRBJ1-1, the V gene TRBV29-1; D ambiguous. V lost 5 bases and J lost 0, with 22 bases in between. CDR3 length: 17 residues. The germline V gene has CDR1 SQVTM and CDR2 ANQGSEA. CDR3 bases: TGCAGCGTTCCCCCTACACCCGGTATTCTAATGAACACTGAAGCTTTCTTT. Its protein is CSVPPTPGILMNTEAFF.

This clone was found a few times. The chain recombines TRBV2 with TRBJ1-2; D might be TRBD1 (6 bases). Trimming took off 4 bases at V and 7 bases at J, with 13 bases between the two ends. The CDR3 sequence is 13 residues long. Per germline, CDR1 SNHLY and CDR2 FYNNEI. CDR3 DNA: TGTGCCAGCAGTGTCGAGACAGGTGGTGGCTACACCTTC. It specifies CASSVETGGGYTF.

The chain uses TRBV7-9 and TRBJ1-4; no definite D call. Germline CDR1 SEHNR, CDR2 FQNEAQ (reference sequence). The CDR3 extends over 13 amino acids. Trimming removed 4 bases from V and 10 bases from J, with 13 bases in between. The CDR3 nucleotides are TGTGCCAGCAGCTCCGTGGGTGAGGGAAAACTGTTTTTT. Residues: CASSSVGEGKLFF.

This clone was seen just once. The genes are TRBV18 and TRBJ1-5, with D perhaps matching TRBD1 (5 bases). Trimming removed 5 bases at V and 7 bases at J, with 12 bases between. The CDR3 has 13 residues. In germline, CDR1 is KGHSH, CDR2 LQKENI. The CDR3: CASSDSGSQPQHF. CDR3 in DNA: TGTGCCAGCTCAGATTCAGGGTCCCAGCCCCAGCATTTT. The full variable domain, its missing parts supplied by reference TRBV18 and TRBJ1-5, is NAGVMQNPRHLVRRRGQEARLRCSPMKGHSHVYWYRQLPEEGLKFMVYLQKENIIDESGMPKERFSAEFPKEGPSILRIQQVVRGDSAAYFCASSDSGSQPQHFGDGTRLSIL.

This sequence joins TRBV6-1 and TRBJ2-7; 9 nucleotides match TRBD1. Germline CDR1 MNHNS, CDR2 SASEGT. The V segment lost 6 bases and the J segment 3 bases; nucleotides outside the gene matches: 6. The CDR3 has 14 residues. CDR3 sequence (DNA): TGTGCCAGCAGAGATGGGACAGGGAGCTACGAGCAGTACTTC. Amino acid sequence: CASRDGTGSYEQYF.

The J gene is TRBJ2-7, the V gene TRBV27; no clear D gene. Deletions cut 0 bases from V and 0 bases from J, with 6 bases between. This CDR3 has 14 amino acids. Germline V gene lookup returns CDR1 MNHEY and CDR2 SMNVEV (reference sequence). The CDR3 nucleotides read TGTGCCAGCAGTTTATCGGTCGGCTCCTACGAGCAGTACTTC. As protein: CASSLSVGSYEQYF.

The chain is built from TRBV5-1 and TRBJ2-5; D is perhaps TRBD1 or TRBD2 (5 bases each). Germline V gene sequence: CDR1 SGHRS, CDR2 YFSETQ. This CDR3 has 13 amino acids. With 2 bases removed from V and 7 bases from J, the gap between germline ends came to 12 bases. The CDR3, as DNA: TGCGCCAGCAGCTTCGGGGACCTGGGGACCCAGTACTTC. Translating it yields CASSFGDLGTQYF.

CDR3 nucleotides: TGTGCCAGTACCTCCGGGGACAGGGACAATCAGCCCCAGCATTTT. This codes for CASTSGDRDNQPQHF. V and J are TRBV19 and TRBJ1-5; the match to TRBD1 covers 9 bases. CDR3 size: 15 residues. Per the germline V gene, CDR1 is LNHDA and CDR2 is SQIVND (reference sequence). V gave up 7 bases and J gave up 3 bases; unmatched junction bases: 7.

The V and J genes are TRBV11-2 and TRBJ1-6; the match to TRBD1 covers 8 bases. V shed 6 bases and J 8 bases; nucleotides not matched to a gene: 9. There are 15 residues in the CDR3. Germline CDR1 reads SGHAT; CDR2 reads FQNNGV. Here the CDR3 DNA reads TGTGCCAGCAGTCTTACAGGACAGGGCTATTCACCCCTCCACTTT. The encoded protein is CASSLTGQGYSPLHF. The full variable domain, in which reference TRBV11-2 and TRBJ1-6 provide the parts outside the CDR3, is EAGVAQSPRYKIIEKRQSVAFWCNPISGHATLYWYQQILGQGPKLLIQFQNNGVVDDSQLPKDRFSAERLKGVDSTLKIQPAKLEDSAVYLCASSLTGQGYSPLHFGNGTRLTVT.

The gene calls are TRBV2 and TRBJ2-2, with TRBD2 matching over 7 bases. V gave up 8 bases and J gave up 5 bases; unmatched junction bases: 5. The CDR3 runs to 13 residues. CDR1 is SNHLY, CDR2 FYNNEI, per germline. CDR3 DNA: TGTGCCAGCGGGGCCGGGGGGACCGGGGAGCTGTTTTTT. Translation: CASGAGGTGELFF.

The chain is built from TRBV5-1 and TRBJ2-1; D not certain. Germline V gene sequence: CDR1 SGHRS, CDR2 YFSETQ. V lost 4 bases and J 0 bases, leaving 11 bases between the germline ends. This CDR3 is built from 15 residues. In DNA, the CDR3 is TGCGCCAGCAGCCCGACTGGAACCTCCTACAATGAGCAGTTCTTC. Amino acid sequence: CASSPTGTSYNEQFF.

The rearrangement links TRBV2 to TRBJ2-1; no clear D gene. The ends were cut back, 4 bases at V and 1 base at J, with 11 bases in the middle. Germline loops: CDR1 SNHLY, CDR2 FYNNEI. CDR3 length: 15 amino acids. CDR3 protein: CASSGTRGSYNEQFF. In DNA form, the CDR3 reads TGTGCCAGCAGTGGAACGAGAGGATCCTACAATGAGCAGTTCTTC.

The chain uses TRBV28 and TRBJ2-7; D is possibly TRBD2 (6 bases). The CDR3 contains 16 residues. The germline gives CDR1 MDHEN, CDR2 SYDVKM. Trimming cost V 8 bases and J 3 bases, with 23 bases left between them. CDR3 DNA sequence: TGTGCCAGCCCCAAAACCGACCCCGGCGGGGTCTACGAGCAGTACTTC. It is translated as CASPKTDPGGVYEQYF.